Listed below are T cell receptor beta chains from one sample, sequenced in a study of response to subunit inactivated influenza vaccine. TCRdb fed the RT-PCR reads into MiXCR, producing one record per CDR3 protein. In the table there are under 850,000 distinct CDR3 sequences, 18% of which are singletons. The sample in question was PBMCs from blood, obtained roughly 5 days after vaccination. All receptors come from a man aged 45 to 65 who received an inactivated influenza vaccine. Both conserved end residues are part of each CDR3. A D gene is named only where the DNA matches it firmly. Clone sizes are given selectively: once, few, many, or a class where the clone is expanded.

V: TRBV5-1
D: NA
size: few
J: TRBJ2-3
CDR3: CASSLQNPGTDTQYF
DNA: TGCGCCAGCAGCTTGCAGAATCCGGGCACAGATACGCAGTATTTT

V: TRBV28
D: NA
size: NA
J: TRBJ1-4
CDR3: CASSFEAALEEKLFF
DNA: TGTGCCAGCAGTTTTGAGGCAGCCCTCGAGGAAAAACTGTTTTTT

V: TRBV24-1
D: NA
size: NA
J: TRBJ2-3
CDR3: CATSDTQVSTDTQYF
DNA: TGTGCCACCAGTGATACTCAGGTCAGCACAGATACGCAGTATTTT

V: TRBV6-5
D: NA
size: NA
J: TRBJ2-1
CDR3: CASSYIPGEQFF
DNA: TGTGCCAGCAGTTATATCCCCGGTGAGCAGTTCTTC

V: TRBV29-1
D: TRBD2
size: NA
J: TRBJ2-5
CDR3: CSVEDAVAGGYQETQYF
DNA: TGCAGCGTTGAAGATGCGGTAGCGGGAGGGTACCAAGAGACCCAGTACTTC

V: TRBV6-6
D: NA
size: few
J: TRBJ1-2
CDR3: CASSPTGIGGYTF
DNA: TGTGCCAGCAGTCCTACAGGGATCGGGGGCTACACCTTC

V: TRBV18
D: NA
size: NA
J: TRBJ2-7
CDR3: CASSPAPSYEQYF
DNA: TGTGCCAGCTCACCCGCTCCGTCCTACGAGCAGTACTTC

V: TRBV6-1
D: TRBD1
size: NA
J: TRBJ1-1
CDR3: CASSATGGRTEAFF
DNA: TGTGCCAGCAGTGCCACAGGGGGACGAACTGAAGCTTTCTTT

V: TRBV30
D: NA
size: NA
J: TRBJ1-1
CDR3: CAWSVQGRGNTEAFF
DNA: TGTGCCTGGAGTGTACAGGGTAGGGGGAACACTGAAGCTTTCTTT

V: TRBV6-2/TRBV6-3
D: NA
size: NA
J: TRBJ2-1
CDR3: CASSYPPGNEQFF
DNA: TGTGCCAGCAGTTACCCCCCCGGCAATGAGCAGTTCTTC

V: TRBV29-1
D: TRBD2
size: NA
J: TRBJ2-1
CDR3: CSDGLAGGVPYNEQFF
DNA: TGCAGCGACGGACTAGCGGGAGGAGTCCCCTACAATGAGCAGTTCTTC

V: TRBV20-1
D: TRBD2
size: NA
J: TRBJ2-7
CDR3: CSATVPSGKYEQYF
DNA: TGCAGTGCTACAGTGCCTAGCGGGAAGTACGAGCAGTACTTC

V: TRBV15
D: NA
size: few
J: TRBJ2-3
CDR3: CATSRVTGRWTDTQYF
DNA: TGTGCCACCAGCAGAGTCACAGGGAGGTGGACAGATACGCAGTATTTT

V: TRBV10-2
D: TRBD1
size: many
J: TRBJ1-1
CDR3: CASSETGGTEAFF
DNA: TGCGCCAGCAGTGAGACAGGGGGCACTGAAGCTTTCTTT

V: TRBV7-6
D: TRBD2
size: few
J: TRBJ2-7
CDR3: CASSLGGRRYEQYF
DNA: TGTGCCAGCAGCTTGGGCGGGAGGCGTTACGAGCAGTACTTC

V: TRBV12-3/TRBV12-4
D: NA
size: NA
J: TRBJ1-5
CDR3: CASSFEAVGSNQPQHF
DNA: TGTGCCAGCAGTTTTGAGGCCGTGGGGTCCAATCAGCCCCAGCATTTT

V: TRBV20-1
D: NA
size: few
J: TRBJ1-1
CDR3: CSARGGKGEAFF
DNA: TGCAGTGCTAGAGGGGGTAAGGGTGAAGCTTTCTTT

V: TRBV10-3
D: TRBD1
size: few
J: TRBJ2-4
CDR3: CAISESGTGDNIQYF
DNA: TGTGCCATCAGTGAGTCGGGGACAGGGGACAACATTCAGTACTTC

V: TRBV6-5
D: NA
size: NA
J: TRBJ2-7
CDR3: CASSQRGLEQYF
DNA: TGTGCCAGCAGCCAACGGGGGTTAGAGCAGTACTTC

V: TRBV5-1
D: TRBD2
size: NA
J: TRBJ2-7
CDR3: CASSVTSGSFYEQYF
DNA: TGCGCCAGCAGCGTAACTAGCGGGAGCTTCTACGAGCAGTACTTC

V: TRBV7-8
D: NA
size: NA
J: TRBJ2-1
CDR3: CASSFVGGVYNEQFF
DNA: TGTGCCAGCAGCTTCGTGGGTGGGGTATACAATGAGCAGTTCTTC

V: TRBV15
D: TRBD2
size: NA
J: TRBJ2-2
CDR3: CATSRPLAGDSTGELFF
DNA: TGTGCCACCAGCAGACCACTAGCGGGGGACTCCACCGGGGAGCTGTTTTTT

V: TRBV20-1
D: TRBD2
size: NA
J: TRBJ2-7
CDR3: CSARASGEYEQYF
DNA: TGCAGTGCGAGGGCTAGCGGGGAATACGAGCAGTACTTC

V: TRBV4-3
D: NA
size: NA
J: TRBJ2-7
CDR3: CASSRVVSSAPYEQYF
DNA: TGCGCCAGCAGCCGGGTCGTGAGCAGTGCTCCCTACGAGCAGTACTTC

V: TRBV20-1
D: TRBD2
size: NA
J: TRBJ2-7
CDR3: CSARGTSGGFGSYEQYF
DNA: TGCAGTGCTAGGGGGACTAGCGGGGGGTTCGGGTCCTACGAGCAGTACTTC

V: TRBV7-2
D: NA
size: few
J: TRBJ2-2
CDR3: CASSPQTANTGELFF
DNA: TGTGCCAGCAGTCCCCAGACAGCAAACACCGGGGAGCTGTTTTTT

V: TRBV29-1
D: TRBD2
size: few
J: TRBJ2-1
CDR3: CSAQFSSGSSREQFF
DNA: TGCAGCGCCCAATTCTCTAGCGGGTCCTCGCGTGAGCAGTTCTTC

V: TRBV5-5
D: TRBD1
size: few
J: TRBJ2-2
CDR3: CASSLPPGQGYTGELFF
DNA: TGTGCCAGCAGCTTGCCCCCCGGACAGGGCTACACCGGGGAGCTGTTTTTT

V: TRBV20-1
D: NA
size: few
J: TRBJ1-6
CDR3: CSASDQTNSPLHF
DNA: TGCAGTGCTAGCGATCAGACCAATTCACCCCTCCACTTT